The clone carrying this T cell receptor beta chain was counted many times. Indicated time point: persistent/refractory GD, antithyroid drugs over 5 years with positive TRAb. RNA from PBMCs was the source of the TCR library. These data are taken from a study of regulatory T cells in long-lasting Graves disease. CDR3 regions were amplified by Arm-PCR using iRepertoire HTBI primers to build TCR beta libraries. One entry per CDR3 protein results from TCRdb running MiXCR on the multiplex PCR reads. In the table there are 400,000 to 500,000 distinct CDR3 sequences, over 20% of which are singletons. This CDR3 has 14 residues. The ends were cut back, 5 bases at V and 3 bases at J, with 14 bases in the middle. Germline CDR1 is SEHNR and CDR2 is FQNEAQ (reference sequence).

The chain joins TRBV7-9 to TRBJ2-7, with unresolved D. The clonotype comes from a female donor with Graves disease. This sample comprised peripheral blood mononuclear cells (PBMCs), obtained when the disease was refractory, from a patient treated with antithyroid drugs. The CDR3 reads CASSPDKDLYEQYF. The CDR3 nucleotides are TGTGCCAGCAGCCCTGACAAGGATCTCTACGAGCAGTACTTC.